The TCR beta chain under discussion was sequenced for a study of T cells in Graves' hyperthyroidism and ophthalmopathy. Study in general: Peripheral blood was drawn at first diagnosis, prior to all treatment.

Amplification of TCR beta CDR3 regions used RNA as the template. During a first-round RT-PCR of the TCR CDR3, the HTBI primer set was used. TCRdb analysed the multiplex PCR reads with MiXCR anew, one entry per CDR3 protein. The sample records more than 650,000 distinct CDR3 sequences, around 13% being singletons. CDR3 length equals 16 residues. The V gene lost 1 base and the J gene lost 3 bases, with 12 bases spanning the gap. Germline loops: CDR1 SGHTA, CDR2 FQGNSA. Diagnoses rested on clinical symptoms, serum thyroxine and TRAb, thyroid ultrasound and orbital computed tomography. As regards this clonotype: Its antigen is as yet unknown.

Study-level points and caveats: Stable hyperthyroidism was told apart from ophthalmopathy by a model built on 13 V-J features.

The V call is TRBV7-2, the J call TRBJ2-2; D call uncertain. The receptor comes from a woman between 18 and 29 years old with Graves' hyperthyroidism. Sequencing input: blood. The CDR3 sequence is CASSLVVGFYTGELFF. As DNA, the CDR3 is TGTGCCAGCAGCTTAGTGGTGGGTTTCTACACCGGGGAGCTGTTTTTT.